This T cell receptor (beta chain) was sequenced during a study of blood T cell repertoires in COVID-19. Across the whole study: T cells, B-cell-depleted T cells, or PBMCs supplied cDNA or gDNA.

V shed 4 bases, J shed 9 bases, and the junction held 6 bases outside the gene matches. Germline V lookup: CDR1 SEHNR, CDR2 FQNEAQ (reference sequence). CDR3 length: 14 amino acids. Clinical history reported by participants formed the basis on which cohorts were assigned. Per the study methods: It was from reference gene primer amplification that nucleated cell counts were estimated. Data came from immunoSEQ multiplex PCR; TCRdb stores just in-frame clones and leaves some out. V, J and clone size reflect that table, while D and trimming were determined from the DNA. The sample contains under 450,000 clones, 83% of which appear only once.

The sequence was obtained from a woman between 45 and 60 years old who had recovered from COVID-19. The chain couples TRBV7-9 to TRBJ2-1, with 10 nucleotides matching TRBD1. Sequenced material: PBMCs or T cells enriched from blood (not recorded which). CDR3 DNA sequence: TGTGCCAGCAGCTCGGGACAGGGGAAGCGTGAGCAGTTCTTC. Protein product: CASSSGQGKREQFF.